One sample yielded the 21 T cell receptor beta chains listed below, sequenced in a study of cytomegalovirus exposure and HLA in healthy donors. PCR primers comprised 60 Vbeta and 13 Jbeta primers. Assay used: immunoSEQ multiplex PCR; TCRdb lists only in-frame clones, some missing. The data show more than 100,000 clones, with 75% to 90% seen just once and 1% held by the top ten. Sequenced material: PBMCs. Receptors were obtained from a man between 35 and 55 years old in good health and CMV-seronegative.

The rearrangement uses TRBV29-1 and TRBJ1-1, with D unclear. V was cut by 6 bases and J by 0 bases, with 5 bases left in between. CDR1 and CDR2 from the germline V gene are SQVTM and ANQGSEA. This CDR3 spans 11 amino acids. The CDR3 DNA follows: TGCAGCGTACACATGAACACTGAAGCTTTCTTT. Protein product: CSVHMNTEAFF. Complete variable domain (other parts from reference TRBV29-1 and TRBJ1-1): SAVISQKPSRDICQRGTSLTIQCQVDSQVTMMFWYRQQPGQSLTLIATANQGSEATYESGFVIDKFPISRPNLTFSTLTVSNMSPEDSSIYLCSVHMNTEAFFGQGTRLTVV.

In its sample, this clone was seen a few times. The gene calls are TRBV5-1 and TRBJ1-5; TRBD1 is a possible D gene (5 bases). The CDR3 covers 14 residues. Germline CDR1 is SGHRS and CDR2 is YFSETQ. V was shortened by 4 bases and J by 4 bases, with 12 bases between the two germline ends. CDR3 protein: CASSTGEGNQPQHF. As DNA, the CDR3 is TGCGCCAGCAGCACGGGGGAGGGGAATCAGCCCCAGCATTTT. The full variable domain, completed using reference TRBV5-1 and TRBJ1-5, is KAGVTQTPRYLIKTRGQQVTLSCSPISGHRSVSWYQQTPGQGLQFLFEYFSETQRNKGNFPGRFSGRQFSNSRSEMNVSTLELGDSALYLCASSTGEGNQPQHFGDGTRLSIL.

The chain couples TRBV6-1 to TRBJ2-7; TRBD1 might be the D (7 bases). This CDR3 is 11 amino acids long. Germline CDR1 is MNHNS and CDR2 is SASEGT. Trimming removed 2 bases at V and 13 bases at J, with 12 bases between. CDR3 DNA: TGTGCCAGCAGTGAAAGGAGGGGGCTTTACTTC. It is translated as CASSERRGLYF.

The rearrangement uses TRBV28 and TRBJ2-1; possibly TRBD2 for D (6 bases). The CDR3 covers 17 residues. Trimming shortened V by 4 bases and J by 4 bases, and 20 bases separated the two germline ends. Germline loops: CDR1 MDHEN, CDR2 SYDVKM. The CDR3 spells CASSSTYRDSQYNEQFF. CDR3 sequence (DNA): TGTGCCAGCAGTTCAACATACCGGGACTCACAGTACAATGAGCAGTTCTTC.

The genes are TRBV13 and TRBJ1-2; tentative D call: TRBD1 (6 bases). Trimming took 8 bases from V and 2 from J, leaving 15 bases between them. The CDR3 sequence is 14 residues long. Germline assignment: CDR1 PRHDT and CDR2 FYEKMQ (reference sequence). The DNA for the CDR3 is TGTGCCAGCCGTCGGAGTGGGGGCAACTATGGCTACACCTTC. Its protein is CASRRSGGNYGYTF. The full variable domain, in which reference TRBV13 and TRBJ1-2 provide the parts outside the CDR3, is AAGVIQSPRHLIKEKRETATLKCYPIPRHDTVYWYQQGPGQDPQFLISFYEKMQSDKGSIPDRFSAQQFSDYHSELNMSSLELGDSALYFCASRRSGGNYGYTFGSGTRLTVV.

The rearrangement links TRBV30 to TRBJ1-2; 8 bases are a match to TRBD1. The CDR3 has 12 residues. Germline CDR1 and CDR2: GTSNPN and SVGIG (reference sequence). V lost 3 bases, J lost 8 bases, and 5 bases stayed unmatched. For the CDR3, the DNA is TGTGCCTGGAGAGAATCAGGGGGCGGCTACACCTTC. It specifies CAWRESGGGYTF.

This chain links TRBV11-3 with TRBJ2-2, with 8 positions matching TRBD1. The CDR3 contains 17 residues. The V segment lost 2 bases and the J segment 0 bases; nucleotides outside the gene matches: 5. Germline lookup yields CDR1 SGHNT and CDR2 YENEEA. The CDR3 loop is CASSLYRTGSNTGELFF. The CDR3 region has the DNA TGTGCCAGCAGCTTATACCGGACAGGGTCGAACACCGGGGAGCTGTTTTTT.

With respect to this clone: Other DNA sequences in the sample encode the same CDR3. The chain employs TRBV5-1 and TRBJ1-4, with D tentatively TRBD1 (5 bases). V lost 0 bases to trimming and J lost 7 bases, with 10 bases between them. The CDR3 contains 14 residues. The germline V gene encodes CDR1 SGHRS and CDR2 YFSETQ. Here the CDR3 DNA reads TGCGCCAGCAGCTTGGCCGGACAAGGTGAAAAACTGTTTTTT. Translated: CASSLAGQGEKLFF.

DNA of the CDR3: TGTGCCTGGAGGTTGGGGGGAGGGCCCAACAATGAGCAGTTCTTC. Residues: CAWRLGGGPNNEQFF. The chain employs TRBV30 and TRBJ2-1, with 7 bases aligning to TRBD2. Trimming removed 3 bases from V and 5 bases from J; junction bases left unmatched: 10. Germline loops: CDR1 GTSNPN, CDR2 SVGIG (reference sequence). The CDR3 runs to 15 residues.

This clone was observed a handful of times. J is TRBJ2-5 and V is TRBV28; a weak D match, TRBD1 (5 bases). The ends were cut back, 2 bases at V and 7 bases at J, with 14 bases in the middle. This CDR3 comprises 14 residues. Germline CDR1 is MDHEN and CDR2 is SYDVKM. The chain's CDR3 is CASSLQGSGATQYF. CDR3 bases: TGTGCCAGCAGTTTACAGGGTTCTGGTGCGACCCAGTACTTC.

This clone was picked up one time. This sequence joins TRBV4-1 and TRBJ2-3; 11 positions match TRBD2. The CDR3 totals 15 residues. The germline CDR1 and CDR2 sequences are MGHRA and YSYEKL. J lost 3 bases, V lost 7 bases, and 6 bases had no gene match. In DNA form, the CDR3 reads TGCGCCAGCACACTAGCGGGAGACATTACAGATACGCAGTATTTT. It codes for CASTLAGDITDTQYF.

The chain carries TRBV11-2 and TRBJ2-2; the D gene is possibly TRBD2 (6 bases). The CDR3 covers 19 residues. Per germline, CDR1 SGHAT and CDR2 FQNNGV. The V end was cut by 3 bases, the J end by 6 bases, with 26 bases between. Here the CDR3 reads CASSFPGPGRGYRSGELFF. The DNA for the CDR3 is TGTGCCAGCAGCTTTCCGGGACCAGGGCGGGGATACAGATCCGGGGAGCTGTTTTTT.

The chain has TRBV6-1 and TRBJ1-2; TRBD1 is a possible D gene (6 bases). Germline V gives CDR1 MNHNS, CDR2 SASEGT. Trimming removed 4 bases from V and 5 bases from J, with 14 bases in between. The CDR3 is made up of 14 amino acids. Here the CDR3 DNA reads TGTGCCAGCAGTGTGGACAGCCAGGGGTATGGCTACACCTTC. Translating it yields CASSVDSQGYGYTF.

The J gene is TRBJ2-7, the V gene TRBV4-1; D might be TRBD2 (6 bases). There are 15 residues in the CDR3. The germline V and J ends were trimmed by 1 base and 3 bases, with 13 bases remaining between them. CDR1 and CDR2 from the germline V gene are MGHRA and YSYEKL. Here the CDR3 DNA reads TGCGCCAGCAGCCAAGGCGGGACGAATATCTACGAGCAGTACTTC. Amino acid sequence: CASSQGGTNIYEQYF.

This chain links TRBV5-1 with TRBJ1-2; possibly TRBD1 for D (5 bases). V lost 0 bases and J 7 bases, leaving 16 bases between the germline ends. The CDR3 length is 15 residues. Germline CDR1 reads SGHRS; CDR2 reads YFSETQ. CDR3 sequence reads: CASSLDGAGRGGYTF. CDR3 sequence (DNA): TGCGCCAGCAGCTTGGATGGGGCCGGGCGGGGTGGCTACACCTTC.

V is TRBV30 and J is TRBJ2-5; no reliable D call. Germline loops: CDR1 GTSNPN, CDR2 SVGIG (reference sequence). The CDR3 is made up of 13 amino acids. V lost 1 base and J lost 1, with 7 bases in between. CDR3 loop: CAWSASIQETQYF. CDR3 sequence (DNA): TGTGCCTGGAGTGCTTCTATCCAAGAGACCCAGTACTTC.

The chain recombines TRBV29-1 with TRBJ1-4, with a possible D match to TRBD1 (6 bases). The germline CDR1 and CDR2 sequences are SQVTM and ANQGSEA. The V end lost 4 bases, the J end lost 5 bases, and 14 bases lay between the germline ends. CDR3 length equals 14 residues. The chain's CDR3 is CSVGPTGRNEKLFF. The CDR3 DNA follows: TGCAGCGTTGGGCCAACAGGGAGAAATGAAAAACTGTTTTTT.

In this sample, this clone is medium-sized. V usage is TRBV4-2 and J usage is TRBJ2-1, with a possible D match to TRBD2 (6 bases). Germline V lookup: CDR1 LGHNA, CDR2 YNFKEQ. This CDR3 region has 14 residues. Trimming shortened V by 4 bases and J by 5 bases, and 12 bases separated the two germline ends. In nucleotides, the CDR3 is TGTGCCAGCAGCCCCGAGGCGGGGAACAATGAGCAGTTCTTC. This encodes CASSPEAGNNEQFF.

This clone has only one observation. The rearrangement uses TRBV14 and TRBJ1-6; tentatively, D is TRBD1 (5 bases). Trimming removed 5 bases from V and 10 bases from J, with 15 bases in between. CDR3 length equals 14 residues. From germline, CDR1 is SGHDN and CDR2 FVKESK. The CDR3 loop is CASSEAGPVSPLHF. Here the CDR3 DNA reads TGTGCCAGCAGCGAGGCGGGGCCGGTGTCACCCCTCCACTTT.

The chain couples TRBV28 to TRBJ1-6; weak D call: TRBD1 (6 bases). The length of the CDR3 is 14 residues. The V end lost 3 bases, the J end lost 7 bases, and 10 bases lay between the germline ends. CDR1 is MDHEN, CDR2 SYDVKM, per germline. In DNA, the CDR3 is TGTGCCAGCAGTTTCGGGACACAGAATTCACCCCTCCACTTT. Translation gives CASSFGTQNSPLHF. The full variable domain, rest sourced from reference TRBV28 and TRBJ1-6, is DVKVTQSSRYLVKRTGEKVFLECVQDMDHENMFWYRQDPGLGLRLIYFSYDVKMKEKGDIPEGYSVSREKKERFSLILESASTNQTSMYLCASSFGTQNSPLHFGNGTRLTVT.

The rearrangement joins TRBV4-2 to TRBJ1-1; D is perhaps TRBD1 (5 bases). The CDR3 is made up of 13 amino acids. V lost 2 bases to trimming and J lost 4 bases, with 8 bases between them. Germline loops: CDR1 LGHNA, CDR2 YNFKEQ. CDR3 coding DNA: TGTGCCAGCAGCCAACAGGGTCCCACTGAAGCTTTCTTT. Translated, it gives CASSQQGPTEAFF.